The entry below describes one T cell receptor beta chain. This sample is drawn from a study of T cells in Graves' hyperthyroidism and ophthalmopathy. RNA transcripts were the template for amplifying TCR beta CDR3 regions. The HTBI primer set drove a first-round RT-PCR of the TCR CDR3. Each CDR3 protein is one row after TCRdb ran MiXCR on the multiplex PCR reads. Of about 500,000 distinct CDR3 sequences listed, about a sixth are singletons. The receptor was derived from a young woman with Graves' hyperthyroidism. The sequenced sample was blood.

CDR3 bases: TGTGCCAGCAGCCACGGACAGGGGAACGAGCAGTACTTC. Residues: CASSHGQGNEQYF. The V and J genes are TRBV7-2 and TRBJ2-7; 9 nucleotides match TRBD1. Trimming at V came to 5 bases and at J to 5 bases, leaving 4 bases not matched to a gene. The CDR3 spans 13 residues. Germline CDR1 is SGHTA and CDR2 is FQGNSA.